What follows are 18 T cell receptor beta chains derived from one specimen sequenced in a study of shared clonotypes between healthy human individuals. TCRdb keeps only in-frame clones here, not all; method: immunoSEQ multiplex PCR. Seen here are 850,000 to 1,200,000 clones, about 77% observed once, and the top ten hold roughly 1.5%. The source material was memory CD4+ T cells sorted from blood. Subset given: CD45RA-negative fraction. The origin of the receptors is a man aged 18 to 30 in good health.

DNA for the CDR3: TGTGCCAGCAGCTCCAGACAGGGGACAGATACGCAGTATTTT. Residues: CASSSRQGTDTQYF. The chain uses TRBV5-6 and TRBJ2-3; TRBD1 aligns across 8 bases. The CDR3 length is 14 residues. The ends lost 3 bases at V and 3 bases at J; junction bases unmatched: 3. Germline CDR1 and CDR2: SGHDT and YYEEEE.

This clone showed up many times. This chain joins TRBV6-6 and TRBJ2-4; TRBD2 might be the D (6 bases). The CDR3 is made up of 12 amino acids. The germline V gene encodes CDR1 MNHNY and CDR2 SVGAGI (reference sequence). The germline V and J ends were trimmed by 8 bases and 3 bases, with 8 bases remaining between them. This chain's CDR3 is CASWGDKNIQYF. In DNA, the CDR3 is TGTGCCAGCTGGGGGGACAAAAACATTCAGTACTTC.

The CDR3 nucleotides are TGCGCCAGCAGCAGGGGCGAGACAGGGGGTGCGAACACCGGGGAGCTGTTTTTT. It translates to CASSRGETGGANTGELFF. The chain joins TRBV4-3 to TRBJ2-2, with 9 bases aligning to TRBD1. The trim removed 5 bases at V and 0 bases at J, leaving 10 bases unmatched. The length of the CDR3 is 18 residues. Germline V gene lookup returns CDR1 LGHNA and CDR2 YSLEER.

As for this clone: This same CDR3 is encoded by further DNA sequences in the sample. J is TRBJ2-3 and V is TRBV6-5; 13 bases match TRBD2. The CDR3 extends over 15 amino acids. Germline V CDR1 and CDR2: MNHEY, SVGAGI. Trimming removed 6 bases from V and 5 bases from J; junction bases left unmatched: 5. The CDR3 loop is CASRPRLAGGDTQYF. The CDR3 DNA follows: TGTGCCAGCAGACCTAGACTAGCGGGAGGAGATACGCAGTATTTT.

This sequence joins TRBV6-1 and TRBJ2-2; tentatively, D is TRBD1 or TRBD2 (5 bases each). This CDR3 has 17 residues. Deletions cut 4 bases from V and 1 base from J, with 16 bases between. CDR1 and CDR2 from the germline V gene are MNHNS and SASEGT. As DNA, the CDR3 is TGTGCCAGCAGTGTAGGTTCGGGACCCCTGAACACCGGGGAGCTGTTTTTT. It codes for CASSVGSGPLNTGELFF.

The chain has TRBV15 and TRBJ2-1; D tentatively reads TRBD1 or TRBD2 (5 bases each). The germline V gene encodes CDR1 LNHNV and CDR2 YYDKDF (reference sequence). Trimming removed 4 bases from V and 0 bases from J, with 10 bases in between. This CDR3 contains 15 residues. The CDR3 DNA sequence: TGTGCCACCAGCATGGGGGTGAGCTCCTACAATGAGCAGTTCTTC. It specifies CATSMGVSSYNEQFF.

The chain couples TRBV5-4 to TRBJ2-1, with D possibly matching TRBD1 (6 bases). Germline V gene data show CDR1 as SGHNT and CDR2 as YYREEE (reference sequence). The germline V and J ends were trimmed by 3 bases and 4 bases, with 23 bases remaining between them. The CDR3 sequence is 18 residues long. CDR3 in amino acids: CASSSKRDTAFRYNEQFF. The CDR3 bases are TGTGCCAGCAGCTCAAAACGGGACACTGCCTTTAGGTACAATGAGCAGTTCTTC. The full variable domain, with the rest looked up from reference TRBV5-4 and TRBJ2-1, is ETGVTQSPTHLIKTRGQQVTLRCSSQSGHNTVSWYQQALGQGPQFIFQYYREEENGRGNFPPRFSGLQFPNYSSELNVNALELDDSALYLCASSSKRDTAFRYNEQFFGPGTRLTVL.

This chain connects TRBV6-5 to TRBJ2-5; no clear D. Germline V CDR1 and CDR2: MNHEY, SVGAGI. This CDR3 contains 12 residues. The CDR3 loop is CAVGGRQETQYF. In DNA, the CDR3 is TGTGCTGTCGGTGGGCGGCAAGAGACCCAGTACTTC.

Worth noting for this clone: A read error may produce the germline difference seen at one junction end. The chain joins TRBV15 to TRBJ1-4; D not resolved. Germline assignment: CDR1 LNHNV and CDR2 YYDKDF (reference sequence). The CDR3 length is 15 residues. The CDR3 DNA reads TGTGCCACCAGCCGAGAAGGAGGGCGAGGGGAAAAACTGTTTTTT. As protein: CATSREGGRGEKLFF.

The chain uses TRBV28 and TRBJ2-3; 11 bases match TRBD2. In germline, CDR1 is MDHEN, CDR2 SYDVKM. The CDR3 is 17 amino acids. V was clipped by 4 bases and J by 2 bases; unmatched bases: 8. The CDR3 sequence: CASSSPPSGGPTDTQYF. The CDR3 nucleotides read TGTGCCAGCAGTTCCCCTCCTAGCGGGGGGCCCACAGATACGCAGTATTTT.

This sequence joins TRBV19 and TRBJ2-5; 9 bases line up with TRBD2. Germline V gene sequence: CDR1 LNHDA, CDR2 SQIVND (reference sequence). The CDR3 length is 14 residues. Germline trimming cut 5 bases from V and 5 bases from J; bases unmatched to any gene: 6. The CDR3 sequence is CASSGASGKETQYF. The CDR3 region has the DNA TGTGCCAGTAGTGGGGCTAGCGGGAAGGAGACCCAGTACTTC.

The table lists this clone with a few counts. The chain links TRBV5-1 to TRBJ1-1; D is uncertain. The CDR3 spans 13 residues. Germline V gives CDR1 SGHRS, CDR2 YFSETQ. V dropped 4 bases and J dropped 7 bases, with 14 bases sitting between them. The CDR3 region has the DNA TGCGCCAGCAGCGCACAGAGGGCTCTTGAAGCTTTCTTT. It yields the protein CASSAQRALEAFF. The variable domain in full, with the rest retrieved from reference TRBV5-1 and TRBJ1-1, is KAGVTQTPRYLIKTRGQQVTLSCSPISGHRSVSWYQQTPGQGLQFLFEYFSETQRNKGNFPGRFSGRQFSNSRSEMNVSTLELGDSALYLCASSAQRALEAFFGQGTRLTVV.

The chain's CDR3 is CASSYRLQGYQETQYF. The CDR3 bases are TGTGCCAGCAGTTACCGATTACAGGGGTACCAAGAGACCCAGTACTTC. V usage is TRBV28 and J usage is TRBJ2-5; TRBD1 matches at 7 bases. CDR1 and CDR2 (germline): MDHEN, SYDVKM. This CDR3 has 16 amino acids. V was pared by 4 bases and J by 0 bases, with 8 bases of the junction left unmatched.

CDR3 sequence: CATSRDASGANVLTF. The CDR3 DNA is TGTGCCACCAGCAGAGATGCCTCTGGGGCCAACGTCCTGACTTTC. This sequence joins TRBV15 and TRBJ2-6; D not resolved. This CDR3 is 15 amino acids long. V lost 0 bases and J 0 bases, leaving 3 bases between the germline ends. In germline, CDR1 is LNHNV, CDR2 YYDKDF (reference sequence). The full variable domain, completed using reference TRBV15 and TRBJ2-6, is DAMVIQNPRYQVTQFGKPVTLSCSQTLNHNVMYWYQQKSSQAPKLLFHYYDKDFNNEADTPDNFQSRRPNTSFCFLDIRSPGLGDTAMYLCATSRDASGANVLTFGAGSRLTVL.

The chain is built from TRBV18 and TRBJ2-5, with 10 bases identical to TRBD1. The germline gives CDR1 KGHSH, CDR2 LQKENI. This CDR3 has 15 residues. After removal of 6 bases from V and 2 bases from J, the junction contained 6 bases not matched to a gene. The CDR3 nucleotides are TGTGCCAGCTCCTCTGGACAGGGGGGTCAAGAGACCCAGTACTTC. Translation: CASSSGQGGQETQYF.

This clone appeared a single time. The V call is TRBV4-3, the J call TRBJ2-3; TRBD2 matches 7 bases. The V and J ends lost 0 bases and 4 bases, in that order; junction bases with no gene match: 7. From germline, CDR1 is LGHNA and CDR2 YSLEER. This CDR3 has 16 amino acids. The CDR3 nucleotides are TGCGCCAGCAGCCAAGAAGGTGGACTAGTTGCAGATACGCAGTATTTT. Translated, it gives CASSQEGGLVADTQYF.

The J gene is TRBJ1-3, the V gene TRBV19; D is uncertain. V was shortened by 3 bases and J by 0 bases, with 6 bases between the two germline ends. Germline V gene sequence: CDR1 LNHDA, CDR2 SQIVND (reference sequence). The CDR3 is made up of 14 amino acids. CDR3 coding DNA: TGTGCCAGTAGTATTGAGGTCTCTGGAAACACCATATATTTT. It yields the protein CASSIEVSGNTIYF. The variable domain in full, completed from reference TRBV19 and TRBJ1-3, reads DGGITQSPKYLFRKEGQNVTLSCEQNLNHDAMYWYRQDPGQGLRLIYYSQIVNDFQKGDIAEGYSVSREKKESFPLTVTSAQKNPTAFYLCASSIEVSGNTIYFGEGSWLTVV.

In its sample, this clone was seen a few times. V usage is TRBV30 and J usage is TRBJ2-7, with D possibly being TRBD1 (6 bases). Deletions cut 7 bases from V and 0 bases from J, with 10 bases between. The germline CDR1 and CDR2 sequences are GTSNPN and SVGIG (reference sequence). CDR3 size: 12 residues. The CDR3 sequence is CALDRSSYEQYF. For the CDR3, the DNA is TGTGCCTTAGACAGGTCCTCCTACGAGCAGTACTTC.